What follows describes a single TCR beta chain. The target antigen is unknown. Evenly divided among several immunoSEQ plates was the genomic DNA of each subset. Using immunoSEQ multiplex PCR, the repertoire was profiled, and TCRdb retains in-frame clones only, with some absent. The sample holds about 2.3 million clones; 85% to 95% are singletons and the top ten take 0.39%. The data originate from a study of shared clonotypes between healthy human individuals. General observations from the study: Sharing across a few donors was seen in 4% to 6.5% of naive CD4 clonotypes. Donors were few, which limited the genetic and exposure-history diversity represented. Clonotypes not shared had lower generation probabilities than those common to all four donors.

The germline CDR1 and CDR2 sequences are MNHNY and SVGAGI (reference sequence). There are 15 residues in the CDR3. The V end lost 6 bases, the J end lost 7 bases, and 18 bases lay between the germline ends. The rearrangement uses TRBV6-6 and TRBJ2-2; TRBD2 is a possible D gene (6 bases). The sequencing sample was made of naive CD4+ T cells from PBMCs. As to subset: CD45RA+ positively selected. This receptor was identified in a man aged 18 to 30 in good health. Some clones in this sample may be carry-over from other donors' samples. In nucleotides, the CDR3 is TGTGCCAGCAGGGCGGAGGGGAAAGGGGTCGGGGAGCTGTTTTTT. This codes for CASRAEGKGVGELFF.